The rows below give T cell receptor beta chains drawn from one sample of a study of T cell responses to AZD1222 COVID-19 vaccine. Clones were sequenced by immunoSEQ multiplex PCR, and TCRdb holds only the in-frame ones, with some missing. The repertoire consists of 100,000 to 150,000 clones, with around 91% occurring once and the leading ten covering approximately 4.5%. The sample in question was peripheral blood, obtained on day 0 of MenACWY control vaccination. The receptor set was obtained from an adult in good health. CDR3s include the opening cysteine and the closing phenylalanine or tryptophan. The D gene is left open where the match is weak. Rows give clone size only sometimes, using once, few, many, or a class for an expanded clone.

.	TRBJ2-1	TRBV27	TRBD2	TGTGCCAGCAGTTTAATGGGACTAGCAAGCGATGAGCAGTTCTTC	CASSLMGLASDEQFF
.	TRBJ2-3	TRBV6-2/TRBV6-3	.	TGTGCCAGCAGTTACGACGGTCCCCGGCCAGATACGCAGTATTTT	CASSYDGPRPDTQYF
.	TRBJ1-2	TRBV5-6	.	TGTGCCAGCAACAAACAGGGTCGGTATGGCTACACCTTC	CASNKQGRYGYTF
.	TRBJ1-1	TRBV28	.	TGTGCCAGCATTGGAGGGGATACTCTGAGCACTGAAGCTTTCTTT	CASIGGDTLSTEAFF
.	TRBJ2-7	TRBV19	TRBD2	TGTGCCAGTAGTTATGGGGGGGTCTCCTACGAGCAGTACTTC	CASSYGGVSYEQYF
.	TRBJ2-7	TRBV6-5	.	TGTGCCAGCAGTTACTCGGTCAGCGGCTACGAGCAGTACTTC	CASSYSVSGYEQYF
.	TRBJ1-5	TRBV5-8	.	TGTGCCAGCAGCGTTATACAGAGGTCCAATCAGCCCCAGCATTTT	CASSVIQRSNQPQHF
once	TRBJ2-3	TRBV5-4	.	TGTGCCAGCAGCTTGGGAATAGCAGGGGCCGGGAATACGCAGTATTTT	CASSLGIAGAGNTQYF
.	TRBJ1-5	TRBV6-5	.	TGTGCCAGCAGTTACGGCGGCAGGGGCAATCAGCCCCAGCATTTT	CASSYGGRGNQPQHF
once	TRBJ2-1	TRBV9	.	TGTGCCAGCAGCGTAGACTCACTAGCCGAGTACAATGAGCAGTTCTTC	CASSVDSLAEYNEQFF
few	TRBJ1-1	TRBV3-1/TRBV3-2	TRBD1	TGTGCCAGCAGCCAAGCTAGGCGAGACAGGGTCACTGAAGCTTTCTTT	CASSQARRDRVTEAFF
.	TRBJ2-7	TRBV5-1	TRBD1	TGCGCCAGCAGAAACACAACAGGGGGCGTTCCCTACGAGCAGTACTTC	CASRNTTGGVPYEQYF
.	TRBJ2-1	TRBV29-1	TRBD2	TGCAGCGTTGGGGGACTAAGTAACAATGAGCAGTTCTTC	CSVGGLSNNEQFF
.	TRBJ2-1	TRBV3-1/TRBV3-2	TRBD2	TGTGCCAGCAGCCAAGGACTAGCGGGGGTCCAATCCTACAATGAGCAGTTCTTC	CASSQGLAGVQSYNEQFF
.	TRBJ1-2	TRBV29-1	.	TGCAGCGTTACCCCCCACAGCAACTATGGCTACACCTTC	CSVTPHSNYGYTF
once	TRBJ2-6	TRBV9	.	TGTGCCAGCAGCGTAGAACAGGGTGCTGCTGGGGCCAACGTCCTGACTTTC	CASSVEQGAAGANVLTF
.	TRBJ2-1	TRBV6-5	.	TGTGCCAGCAGTAAGGGGGGATTAGGAAAAGCTGAGCAGTTCTTC	CASSKGGLGKAEQFF
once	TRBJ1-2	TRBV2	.	TGTGCCAGCAGTCCACCCCGTTATGGCTACACCTTC	CASSPPRYGYTF
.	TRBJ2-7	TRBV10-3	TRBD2	TGTGCCGCCCGGGCTAGCGGGAGTGACTACGAGCAGTACTTC	CAARASGSDYEQYF
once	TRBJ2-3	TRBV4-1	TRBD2	TGCGCCAGCAGCGTGACGGGAGGGACTGATACGCAGTATTTT	CASSVTGGTDTQYF
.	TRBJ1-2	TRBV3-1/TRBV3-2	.	TGTGCCAGCACGGGTGGGTCGGATTATGGCTACACCTTC	CASTGGSDYGYTF
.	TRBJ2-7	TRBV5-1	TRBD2	TGCGCCAGCAGCTTGAGGGTTCCCAGCCCTAGCGGGAGTCGGTACGAGCAGTACTTC	CASSLRVPSPSGSRYEQYF
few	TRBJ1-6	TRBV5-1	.	TGCGCCAGCACCCCGGCTGGACAGAATAATTCACCCCTCCACTTT	CASTPAGQNNSPLHF
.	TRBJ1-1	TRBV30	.	TGTGCCTGGAGCCTAGGGCGAACTGAAGCTTTCTTT	CAWSLGRTEAFF
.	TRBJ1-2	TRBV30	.	TGTGCCTGGAGTGTTATGGACAACTATGGCTACACCTTC	CAWSVMDNYGYTF
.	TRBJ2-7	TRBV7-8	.	TGTGCCAGCAGCTTAGGCGGTGGGATTGGGGAGCAGTACTTC	CASSLGGGIGEQYF